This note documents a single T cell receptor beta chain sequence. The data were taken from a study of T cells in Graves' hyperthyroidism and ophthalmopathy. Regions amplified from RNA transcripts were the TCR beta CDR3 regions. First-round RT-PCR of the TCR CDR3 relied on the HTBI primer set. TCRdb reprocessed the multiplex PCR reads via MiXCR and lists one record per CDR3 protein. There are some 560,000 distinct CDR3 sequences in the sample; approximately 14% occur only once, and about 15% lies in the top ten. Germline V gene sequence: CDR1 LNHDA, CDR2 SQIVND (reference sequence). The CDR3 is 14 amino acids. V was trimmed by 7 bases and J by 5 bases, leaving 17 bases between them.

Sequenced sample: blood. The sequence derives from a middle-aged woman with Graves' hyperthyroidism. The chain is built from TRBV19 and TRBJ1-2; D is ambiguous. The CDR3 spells CASKPTEGRYGYTF. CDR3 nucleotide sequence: TGTGCCAGTAAGCCAACGGAGGGAAGATATGGCTACACCTTC.